The source of this T cell receptor (beta chain) is a study of circulating CD8 cells and anti-PD-1 response in melanoma. Study-level results: Previously treated and treatment-naive patients were pooled together.

From germline, CDR1 is MNHEY and CDR2 SVGAGI. This CDR3 has 15 amino acids. Trimming removed 2 bases from V and 6 bases from J, with 14 bases in between. Using approximately 16 ng of total RNA, TCR libraries were made with the QIAseq Immune Repertoire TCR panel. TCRdb itself ran the reads through MiXCR, one entry per CDR3 protein. The data hold 200 to 250 distinct CDR3 sequences, with over 9% observed a single time. Four subsets defined by PD-1 and/or TIGIT were sorted from live CD3+CD8+TCRalphabeta+ cells. By share of the sample, this clonotype is medium-sized. The target antigen is unknown. This sequence joins TRBV6-5 and TRBJ2-4; D might be TRBD2 (5 bases). The sequencing used CD8+ T cells from PBMCs, collected at baseline or after one month of anti-PD-1 therapy (not recorded which). This clonotype was obtained from a human donor with melanoma. The CDR3 is CASSYAEIGRNIQYF. As DNA, the CDR3 is TGTGCCAGCAGTTACGCGGAAATAGGGAGAAACATTCAGTACTTC.